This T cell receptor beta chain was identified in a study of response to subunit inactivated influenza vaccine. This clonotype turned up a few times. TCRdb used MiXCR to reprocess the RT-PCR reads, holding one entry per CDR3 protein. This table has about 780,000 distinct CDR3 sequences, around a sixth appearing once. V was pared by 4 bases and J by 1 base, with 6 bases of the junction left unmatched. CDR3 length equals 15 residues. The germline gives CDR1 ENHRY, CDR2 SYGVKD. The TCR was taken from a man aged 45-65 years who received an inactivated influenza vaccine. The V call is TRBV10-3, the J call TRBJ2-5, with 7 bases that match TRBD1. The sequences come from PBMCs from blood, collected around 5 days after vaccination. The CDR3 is CAISAMDRRQETQYF. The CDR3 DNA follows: TGTGCCATCAGTGCTATGGACAGGCGCCAAGAGACCCAGTACTTC.